Following are 24 T cell receptor beta chains from one sample sequenced in a study of identical twins. Via MiXCR, TCRdb re-called the 5' RACE reads, giving one row per CDR3 protein. The sample includes about 690,000 distinct CDR3 sequences, 5.5% to 6.5% of them seen just once. The sample was naive T cells sorted from blood. These receptor sequences come from a man aged 18 to 29 in good health.

The table lists this clonotype with many counts. This chain joins TRBV11-1 and TRBJ2-1, with 12 bases identical to TRBD2. CDR1 is SGHAT and CDR2 is FQDESV in the germline V gene (reference sequence). Trimming removed 2 bases from V and 1 base from J; junction bases left unmatched: 6. The CDR3 is 18 residues long. CDR3 protein: CASSLLAGGRGSYNEQFF. The CDR3 bases are TGTGCCAGCAGCTTACTAGCGGGAGGGAGAGGGTCCTACAATGAGCAGTTCTTC.

This clonotype was recorded at least ten times. The CDR3 here is CASRPDRGRAGNTIYF. The CDR3, as DNA: TGTGCCAGCAGACCGGACCGCGGTAGGGCTGGAAACACCATATATTTT. The V and J genes are TRBV12-3 or TRBV12-4 and TRBJ1-3; D unresolved. There are 16 residues in the CDR3. The V end was cut by 6 bases, the J end by 2 bases, with 17 bases between.

The J gene is TRBJ2-7, the V gene TRBV10-3, with D uncertain. This CDR3 comprises 12 residues. Trimming cost V 7 bases and J 4 bases, with 11 bases left between them. Per the germline V gene, CDR1 is ENHRY and CDR2 is SYGVKD. The CDR3 reads CAITPDGYEQYF. Here the CDR3 DNA reads TGTGCCATCACCCCGGACGGGTACGAGCAGTACTTC.

This clonotype was seen at least ten times. The chain couples TRBV5-1 to TRBJ2-1, with D maybe TRBD1 (5 bases). This CDR3 is 12 amino acids long. The germline gives CDR1 SGHRS, CDR2 YFSETQ. V dropped 3 bases and J dropped 5 bases, with 6 bases sitting between them. CDR3 coding DNA: TGCGCCAGCAGCTCCAGGGACAATGAGCAGTTCTTC. The encoded protein is CASSSRDNEQFF.

This chain uses TRBV30 with TRBJ2-2; 11 nucleotides align to TRBD2. Germline-derived CDR1 and CDR2 are GTSNPN and SVGIG (reference sequence). The CDR3 has 15 residues. V was clipped by 2 bases and J by 7 bases; unmatched bases: 6. As DNA, the CDR3 is TGTGCCTGGAGTCTTGGCCTAGCGGGAGGCGGGGAGCTGTTTTTT. Protein: CAWSLGLAGGGELFF.

This clonotype was seen at least ten times. The genes are TRBV10-3 and TRBJ2-1; 7 nucleotides agree with TRBD1. The CDR3 is 15 residues long. V shed 5 bases and J 0 bases; nucleotides not matched to a gene: 4. Germline V lookup: CDR1 ENHRY, CDR2 SYGVKD. This CDR3 reads CAISPNRGSYNEQFF. In DNA, the CDR3 is TGTGCCATCAGTCCGAACAGGGGCTCCTACAATGAGCAGTTCTTC.

This chain links TRBV4-3 with TRBJ1-1; no definite D call. Germline values: CDR1 LGHNA, CDR2 YSLEER. The V end lost 3 bases, the J end lost 3 bases, and 8 bases lay between the germline ends. CDR3 size: 13 residues. The CDR3 nucleotides are TGCGCCAGCAGCCAGTACGCGTACACTGAAGCTTTCTTT. It specifies CASSQYAYTEAFF.

This clonotype appeared many times. The V gene is TRBV12-3 or TRBV12-4, the J gene TRBJ2-2, with D possibly being TRBD2 (5 bases). The CDR3 sequence is 15 residues long. Trimming left V 7 bases short and J 2 bases short, with 14 bases between. CDR3 nucleotides: TGTGCCAGCACCCTTTCAGGAGGAAACACCGGGGAGCTGTTTTTT. The encoded protein is CASTLSGGNTGELFF.

The sample holds many counts of this clonotype. The chain is built from TRBV5-5 and TRBJ2-3; TRBD2 agrees at 8 bases. The CDR3 runs to 18 residues. CDR1 is SGHKS and CDR2 is YYEKEE in the germline V gene (reference sequence). Trimming cost V 1 base and J 4 bases; bases outside gene matches: 14. The chain's CDR3 is CASSLLSAGGRLSDTQYF. The CDR3 DNA is TGTGCCAGCAGCTTGTTGAGTGCTGGCGGGAGGCTTTCAGATACGCAGTATTTT.

The table lists this clonotype with many counts. The chain recombines TRBV10-3 with TRBJ1-1; D may be TRBD1 (5 bases). The germline CDR1 and CDR2 sequences are ENHRY and SYGVKD. The CDR3 contains 13 residues. The CDR3 here is CVIRGFGNTEAFF. CDR3 bases: TGTGTCATACGGGGGTTCGGGAACACTGAAGCTTTCTTT.

In its sample, this clonotype was seen many times. The rearrangement uses TRBV7-2 and TRBJ1-5, with 12 bases identical to TRBD1. The germline V gene has CDR1 SGHTA and CDR2 FQGNSA. This CDR3 comprises 14 residues. V shed 6 bases, J shed 15 bases, and the junction held 12 bases outside the gene matches. The CDR3 DNA reads TGTGCCAGCAGTCTTTCCGGGACAGGGGGCGAAAGGCATTTT. Amino acid sequence: CASSLSGTGGERHF.

In its sample, this clonotype was seen many times. V and J are TRBV12-3 or TRBV12-4 and TRBJ2-7, with 8 bases fitting TRBD1. The trim removed 8 bases at V and 2 bases at J, leaving 11 bases unmatched. The CDR3 totals 15 residues. CDR3: CASLRGQGATYEQYV. CDR3 in DNA: TGTGCCAGCCTCAGAGGGCAGGGGGCAACCTACGAGCAGTACGTC.

This clonotype showed up just a few times. The chain has TRBV7-9 and TRBJ1-2, with TRBD1 identical over 8 bases. The CDR3 covers 13 residues. From germline, CDR1 is SEHNR and CDR2 FQNEAQ (reference sequence). V was pared by 5 bases and J by 6 bases, with 5 bases of the junction left unmatched. This CDR3 reads CASSAGQGDGYTF. CDR3 in DNA: TGTGCCAGCAGCGCAGGACAGGGTGATGGCTACACCTTC.

The genes are TRBV7-6 and TRBJ2-7, with 7 bases matching TRBD2. CDR1 and CDR2 (germline): SGHVS, FNYEAQ. J was trimmed by 0 bases and V by 0 bases; bases with no gene match: 8. The CDR3 is 17 residues long. This CDR3 reads CASSLAGWEGSSYEQYF. In DNA, the CDR3 is TGTGCCAGCAGCTTAGCGGGTTGGGAGGGGAGCTCCTACGAGCAGTACTTC.

This clonotype was found a few times. This sequence joins TRBV20-1 and TRBJ2-7; 8 bases match TRBD2. In germline, CDR1 is DFQATT, CDR2 SNEGSKA (reference sequence). CDR3 size: 16 residues. V gave up 1 base and J gave up 2 bases; unmatched junction bases: 10. In DNA, the CDR3 is TGCAGTGCTAGAGGGGTTAGGGGACTAGGGACCTACGAGCAGTACTTC. Protein: CSARGVRGLGTYEQYF.

The rearrangement uses TRBV15 and TRBJ2-1, with D hard to call. The CDR3 is made up of 14 amino acids. In germline, CDR1 is LNHNV, CDR2 YYDKDF (reference sequence). The ends were cut back, 6 bases at V and 0 bases at J, with 9 bases in the middle. The CDR3 loop reads CATRDTSSYNEQFF. Here the CDR3 DNA reads TGTGCCACCAGAGACACGAGCTCCTACAATGAGCAGTTCTTC.

This clonotype was seen many times. The V call is TRBV11-2, the J call TRBJ2-1; D ambiguous. Germline V gene sequence: CDR1 SGHAT, CDR2 FQNNGV. This CDR3 has 12 amino acids. Trimming stripped 6 bases from V and 8 bases from J, with 11 bases between. The CDR3: CASRQSNHEQFF. The DNA of the CDR3 is TGTGCCAGCAGACAAAGCAATCATGAGCAGTTCTTC.

There are a few counts of this clonotype. The chain has TRBV24-1 and TRBJ2-1; D unclear. V was shortened by 4 bases and J by 4 bases, with 7 bases between the two germline ends. The CDR3 consists of 13 residues. CDR1 is KGHDR, CDR2 SFDVKD, per germline. The CDR3, as DNA: TGTGCCACCAGTGAGTCGAGGTACAATGAGCAGTTCTTC. It yields the protein CATSESRYNEQFF.

This clonotype showed up many times. V gene TRBV20-1 combines with J gene TRBJ2-5, with D unresolved. Trimming cost V 1 base and J 1 base, with 7 bases left between them. The CDR3 runs 13 residues. Germline CDR1 is DFQATT and CDR2 is SNEGSKA (reference sequence). Here the CDR3 DNA reads TGCAGTGCTAGAGGTTACTTCCAAGAGACCCAGTACTTC. Residues: CSARGYFQETQYF.

This clonotype was detected many times. J is TRBJ2-3 and V is TRBV12-3 or TRBV12-4; D remains ambiguous. The CDR3 loop spans 14 amino acids. Trimming left V 1 base short and J 3 bases short, with 8 bases between. CDR3 protein: CASSLVVFTDTQYF. The CDR3 DNA sequence: TGTGCCAGCAGTTTAGTAGTCTTTACAGATACGCAGTATTTT.

This clonotype was counted a few times. The chain combines TRBV7-9 with TRBJ2-1; the D gene is possibly TRBD1 (6 bases). The CDR3 consists of 13 residues. V was pared by 3 bases and J by 13 bases, with 16 bases between. Germline V lookup: CDR1 SEHNR, CDR2 FQNEAQ (reference sequence). The CDR3 DNA is TGTGCCAGCAGCTTCCTTAACAGGGAACGACAGTTCTTC. It encodes CASSFLNRERQFF.

There are many counts of this clonotype. The CDR3 is CASSVGSKNQPQHF. CDR3 in DNA: TGTGCCAGCAGCGTAGGCAGCAAGAATCAGCCCCAGCATTTT. V and J are TRBV9 and TRBJ1-5, with D unresolved. The CDR3 runs 14 residues. V was pared by 0 bases and J by 4 bases, with 8 bases between. Germline-derived CDR1 and CDR2 are SGDLS and YYNGEE.

The J gene is TRBJ2-1, the V gene TRBV7-2, with 7 bases aligning to TRBD2. Trimming at V came to 0 bases and at J to 0 bases, leaving 5 bases not matched to a gene. From germline, CDR1 is SGHTA and CDR2 FQGNSA. CDR3 length: 17 amino acids. As DNA, the CDR3 is TGTGCCAGCAGCTTAGCGGGGACTAAAAGCTCCTACAATGAGCAGTTCTTC. It translates to CASSLAGTKSSYNEQFF. The full variable domain, completed using reference TRBV7-2 and TRBJ2-1, is GAGVSQSPSNKVTEKGKDVELRCDPISGHTALYWYRQSLGQGLEFLIYFQGNSAPDKSGLPSDRFSAERTGGSVSTLTIQRTQQEDSAVYLCASSLAGTKSSYNEQFFGPGTRLTVL.

CDR3: CASSVSRAPNEKLFF. The CDR3 DNA sequence: TGTGCCAGCAGCGTCTCAAGAGCGCCTAATGAAAAACTGTTTTTT. This chain joins TRBV9 and TRBJ1-4, with no clear D. From germline, CDR1 is SGDLS and CDR2 YYNGEE. The CDR3 covers 15 residues. Trimming removed 2 bases from V and 3 bases from J, with 11 bases in between.